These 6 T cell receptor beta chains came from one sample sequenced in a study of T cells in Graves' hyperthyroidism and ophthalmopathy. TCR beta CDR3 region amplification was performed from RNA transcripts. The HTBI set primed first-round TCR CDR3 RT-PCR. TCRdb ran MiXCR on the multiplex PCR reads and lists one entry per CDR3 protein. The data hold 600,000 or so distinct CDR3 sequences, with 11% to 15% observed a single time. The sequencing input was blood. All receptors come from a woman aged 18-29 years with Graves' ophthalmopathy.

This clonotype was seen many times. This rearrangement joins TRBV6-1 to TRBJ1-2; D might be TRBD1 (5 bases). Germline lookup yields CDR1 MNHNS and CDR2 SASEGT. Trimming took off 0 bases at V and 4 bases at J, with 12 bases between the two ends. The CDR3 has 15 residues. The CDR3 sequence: CASSEASGVGYGYTF. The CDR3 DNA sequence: TGTGCCAGCAGTGAAGCCTCGGGGGTTGGCTATGGCTACACCTTC.

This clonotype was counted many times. The CDR3 bases are TGTGCCAGCAGTTTATCGCCGGACAGGGGTGGCAATCAGCCCCAGCATTTT. Translation: CASSLSPDRGGNQPQHF. V gene TRBV12-3 or TRBV12-4 combines with J gene TRBJ1-5; TRBD1 matches at 9 bases. The V segment lost 2 bases and the J segment 2 bases; nucleotides outside the gene matches: 7. The CDR3 is made up of 17 amino acids.

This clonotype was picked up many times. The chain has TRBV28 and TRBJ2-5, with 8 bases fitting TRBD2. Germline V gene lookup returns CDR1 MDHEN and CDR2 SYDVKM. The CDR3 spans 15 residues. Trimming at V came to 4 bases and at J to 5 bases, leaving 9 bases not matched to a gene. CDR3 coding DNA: TGTGCCAGCAGTTCTCGGACTAGCTTCCTGGAGACCCAGTACTTC. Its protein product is CASSSRTSFLETQYF.

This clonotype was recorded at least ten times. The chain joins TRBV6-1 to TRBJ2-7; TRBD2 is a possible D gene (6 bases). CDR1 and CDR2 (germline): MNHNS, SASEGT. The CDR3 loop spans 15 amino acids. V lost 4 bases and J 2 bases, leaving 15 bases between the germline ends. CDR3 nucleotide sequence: TGTGCCAGCAGTGGCTCGCGGGACTTTGCCTACGAGCAGTACTTC. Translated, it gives CASSGSRDFAYEQYF.

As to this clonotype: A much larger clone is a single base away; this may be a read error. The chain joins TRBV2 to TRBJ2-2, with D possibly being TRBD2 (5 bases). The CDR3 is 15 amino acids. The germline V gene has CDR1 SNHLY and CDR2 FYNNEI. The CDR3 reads CASSVLRDNTGELSF. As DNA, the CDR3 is TGTGCCAGCAGTGTACTCCGGGATAACACCGGGGAGCTGTCTTTT.

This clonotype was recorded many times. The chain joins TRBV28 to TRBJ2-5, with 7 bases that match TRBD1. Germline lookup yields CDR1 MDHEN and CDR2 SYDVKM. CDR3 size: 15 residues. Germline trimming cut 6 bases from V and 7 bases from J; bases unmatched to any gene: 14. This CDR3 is CASSQAAGGIRTQYF. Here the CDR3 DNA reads TGTGCCAGCAGCCAGGCGGCAGGGGGAATTCGGACCCAGTACTTC. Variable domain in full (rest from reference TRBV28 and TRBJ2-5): DVKVTQSSRYLVKRTGEKVFLECVQDMDHENMFWYRQDPGLGLRLIYFSYDVKMKEKGDIPEGYSVSREKKERFSLILESASTNQTSMYLCASSQAAGGIRTQYFGPGTRLLVL.